These T cell receptor beta chains were read from a single sample in a study of shared clonotypes between healthy human individuals. Clones were sequenced by immunoSEQ multiplex PCR, and TCRdb holds only the in-frame ones, with some missing. The sample has around 990,000 clones, 70% to 85% seen once; the top ten hold more than 0.85%. The sample consisted of memory CD4+ T cells from PBMCs. These receptors were obtained from a man aged 18 to 29 in good health. Some clones in this sample may be carry-over from other donors' samples. Each CDR3 is given with its conserved first and last residue. A D gene is named only where the DNA matches it firmly. Part of the rows lack a size; the others show once, few, many or a class for expanded clones.

d_gene	j_gene	v_gene	abundance	CDR3nt	CDR3aa
TRBD1	TRBJ1-1	TRBV7-9	.	TGTGCCAGCAGCTCCAGACAGGGACAGAACACTGAAGCTTTCTTT	CASSSRQGQNTEAFF
TRBD1	TRBJ1-2	TRBV5-4	many	TGTGCCAGCAGCTTAGACAGGGGAGTTGGCTACACCTTC	CASSLDRGVGYTF
TRBD2	TRBJ2-3	TRBV7-3	.	TGTGCCAGCAGCTTTAGCGGGAGCACAGATACGCAGTATTTT	CASSFSGSTDTQYF
.	TRBJ1-2	TRBV29-1	.	TGCAGCGTTGAAGGTTCCGGGAGCTATGGCTACACCTTC	CSVEGSGSYGYTF
TRBD1	TRBJ1-4	TRBV28	.	TGTGCCAGCAGATCAGGGGGCCTCGGGGTAAATGAAAAACTGTTTTTT	CASRSGGLGVNEKLFF
.	TRBJ1-2	TRBV5-1	.	TGCGCCAGTTCTCTAGACAAGAACTATGGCTACACCTTC	CASSLDKNYGYTF
.	TRBJ2-7	TRBV5-5	.	TGTGCCAGCAGCTTTAATTCCTACGAGCAGTACTTC	CASSFNSYEQYF
.	TRBJ2-7	TRBV4-1	.	TGCGCCAGCAGCCAAGATGAGGCCCGAGTTTACGAGCAGTACTTC	CASSQDEARVYEQYF
TRBD1	TRBJ2-7	TRBV7-8	few	TGTGCCAGCAGCCCCAGGGGGACGGCCTACGAGCAGTACTTC	CASSPRGTAYEQYF
TRBD1	TRBJ1-3	TRBV7-2	once	TGTGCCAGCAGCTTAGTTGCGACAGGGCCAGATAAGGGAAACACCATATATTTT	CASSLVATGPDKGNTIYF
TRBD2	TRBJ2-7	TRBV28	.	TGTGCCAGCAGTTTAGGAGGACTAGCGGGAGGTGGTGAGCAGTACTTC	CASSLGGLAGGGEQYF
TRBD1	TRBJ1-5	TRBV15	.	TGTGCCACCAGCATGACCCGGGACAGGGGACAGCCCCAGCATTTT	CATSMTRDRGQPQHF
.	TRBJ1-2	TRBV5-4	.	TGTGCCAGCAACAAACTTTCGGGAGTTAATAACTATGGCTACACCTTC	CASNKLSGVNNYGYTF
TRBD2	TRBJ2-3	TRBV6-1	.	TGTGCCAGCAGTCGGGGGGACCGAAGCACAGATACGCAGTATTTT	CASSRGDRSTDTQYF
TRBD1	TRBJ2-7	TRBV5-1	.	TGCGCCAGCAGCTTGGTAAGGGACAGGGCGGGCGAGCAGTACTTC	CASSLVRDRAGEQYF
.	TRBJ2-7	TRBV7-9	.	TGTGCCAGCAGCTTAGACAGAGGCTACGAGCAGTACTTC	CASSLDRGYEQYF
.	TRBJ1-2	TRBV28	.	TGTGCCAGCAGGGCCCTATATGGCTACACCTTC	CASRALYGYTF
.	TRBJ1-5	TRBV19	few	TGTGCCAGCGGACTTTTCAATCAGCCCCAGCATTTT	CASGLFNQPQHF
.	TRBJ1-4	TRBV4-1	.	TGCGCCAGCACCCAATTCGGACTTAATGAAAAACTGTTTTTT	CASTQFGLNEKLFF
.	TRBJ2-5	TRBV11-3	few	TGTGCCAGCAGCGGGGAGGAAGAGACCCAGTACTTC	CASSGEEETQYF